This TCR beta chain appears in the sequencing data of a study of cytomegalovirus exposure and HLA in healthy donors. This CDR3 has 18 amino acids. Trimming cost V 0 bases and J 4 bases, with 19 bases left between them. Germline-derived CDR1 and CDR2 are LGHNA and YSLEER. The PCR made use of 60 Vbeta and 13 Jbeta primers. Some clones are missing from TCRdb's copy, which holds only in-frame ones; the method was immunoSEQ multiplex PCR. This sample yields some 81,000 clones, of which under 85% are seen a single time; about 16% belongs to the top ten. Sequencing was carried out using PBMCs. This chain uses TRBV4-3 with TRBJ1-5, with a weak D call TRBD1 (5 bases). This sequence originates from a middle-aged woman in good health and CMV-seropositive. CDR3 DNA: TGCGCCAGCAGCCAAGATTACGCCAGGGCTCCAAGGAATCAGCCCCAGCATTTT. This gives the protein CASSQDYARAPRNQPQHF.